A selection of T cell receptor beta chains follows, all from one sample in a study of blood T cells in healthy people across ages. TCRdb processed the 5' RACE reads anew with MiXCR; each CDR3 protein has one entry. Here the sample spans about 1.4 million distinct CDR3 sequences, around 59% being singletons. The sequenced sample consisted of blood. The receptor set was obtained from a man in his late teens or twenties in good health. The CDR3 runs from the conserved cysteine through the conserved F or W. D genes are given only for firm matches. Rows may omit the clone size; those that give it use once, few, many or a size class.

>TRBJ1-4|NA|TRBV3-1|NA
TGTGCCAGCAGCCAAGATGACGGGAGTTATGCAACTAATGAAAAACTGTTTTTT
CASSQDDGSYATNEKLFF
>TRBJ1-2|NA|TRBV7-9|NA
TGTGCCAGCAGCTTAGCTGGGAAGATCTATGGCTACACCTTC
CASSLAGKIYGYTF
>TRBJ2-5|NA|TRBV6-2/TRBV6-3|TRBD2
TGTGCCAGCAGTCAAACTAGCGGGGGGGCCTGGGAGAAGACCCAGTACTTC
CASSQTSGGAWEKTQYF
>TRBJ2-7|few|TRBV29-1|NA
TGCAGCGTTGGGGCAGTGAGCTCCTACGAGCAGTACTTC
CSVGAVSSYEQYF
>TRBJ1-3|NA|TRBV10-3|NA
TGTGCCATCACAGGGGCCGAAGGAAACACCATATATTTT
CAITGAEGNTIYF
>TRBJ2-7|few|TRBV9|TRBD2
TGTGCCAGCAGCGTAGCCGGCGGGAGCGGGGAGCAGTACTTC
CASSVAGGSGEQYF
>TRBJ2-5|once|TRBV7-2|TRBD2
TGTGCCAGCAGCGGAGGACTAGCGGGGATCATGGAAGAGACCCAGTACTTC
CASSGGLAGIMEETQYF
>TRBJ2-1|few|TRBV29-1|TRBD1
TGCAGCGTTGAGCCTATTGGACAGGGTCTGCTGAATGAGCAGTTCTTC
CSVEPIGQGLLNEQFF
>TRBJ2-7|NA|TRBV5-1|NA
TGCGCCAGCACCTTCGGACAAGGGCCCTCCTACGAGCAGTACTTC
CASTFGQGPSYEQYF
>TRBJ1-3|NA|TRBV3-1|NA
TGTGCCAGCAGCCAAGTGGGGAGGGGACGAAACACCATATATTTT
CASSQVGRGRNTIYF
>TRBJ1-6|NA|TRBV20-1|NA
TGCAGTGCCGCTCCCGGTGCCGTGACTTCACCCCTCCACTTT
CSAAPGAVTSPLHF
>TRBJ2-7|many|TRBV28|NA
TGTGCCAGCACCCCCTCCGCGGACCAAATCGCCGAGCAGTACTTC
CASTPSADQIAEQYF
>TRBJ2-7|NA|TRBV12-3/TRBV12-4|TRBD1
TGTACCAGCAGTAGGACAGGGACTTACGAGCAGTACTTC
CTSSRTGTYEQYF
>TRBJ2-3|NA|TRBV9|TRBD1
TGTGCCAGCAGCATAACAGGGGGGTACACAGATACGCAGTATTTT
CASSITGGYTDTQYF
>TRBJ2-1|NA|TRBV20-1|NA
TGCAGTGCTATCCCCGACAGGAACAATGAGCAGTTCTTC
CSAIPDRNNEQFF
>TRBJ1-5|few|TRBV12-3/TRBV12-4|NA
TGTGCCAGCAGTTTGAGAGGCAAGCCCCAGCATTTT
CASSLRGKPQHF
>TRBJ1-4|NA|TRBV6-6|NA
TGTGCCAGCAGTTACCGACCGCAAGAAAAACTGTTTTTT
CASSYRPQEKLFF
>TRBJ2-4|NA|TRBV15|NA
TGTGCCACCAGCAGAGAACTGACCAGGGGACGCATAAACATTCAGTACTTC
CATSRELTRGRINIQYF
>TRBJ2-5|once|TRBV6-5|NA
TGTGCCAGCAGTCTCCTCAATCAAGCGGGGACCCAGTACTTC
CASSLLNQAGTQYF
>TRBJ2-3|NA|TRBV10-3|NA
TGTGCCATCAGTGAGTCGAGGGCCTTCGACTATACGCAGTATTTT
CAISESRAFDYTQYF
>TRBJ1-2|NA|TRBV27|NA
TGTGCCAGCACCCTGAACCCCGGGACAACATATGGCTACACCTTC
CASTLNPGTTYGYTF
>TRBJ1-4|few|TRBV20-1|NA
TGCAGTGCAGCCCAGGTGGGAGATGAAAAACTGTTTTTT
CSAAQVGDEKLFF
>TRBJ1-5|NA|TRBV6-5|NA
TGTGCCAGCAGTTACTTCGGCAGGGAAATTAGCAATCAGCCCCAGCATTTT
CASSYFGREISNQPQHF
>TRBJ2-3|NA|TRBV7-9|TRBD2
TGTGCCAGCAGCCCACAGACTAGCGGGAGCGATACGCAGTATTTT
CASSPQTSGSDTQYF
>TRBJ1-2|NA|TRBV29-1|NA
TGCAGCGGGGGAAAACTGGAAGCTAACTATGGCTACACCTTC
CSGGKLEANYGYTF
>TRBJ2-5|once|TRBV6-2/TRBV6-3|TRBD1
TGTGCCAGCAGTTTGTTGACAGGGAAGAATGAGCAGTACTTC
CASSLLTGKNEQYF
>TRBJ2-1|NA|TRBV12-3/TRBV12-4|TRBD2
TGTGCCAGCAGTTTAGCTGCGGTAGCGGGGGGCCGGGAGCAGTTCTTC
CASSLAAVAGGREQFF
>TRBJ2-7|few|TRBV7-9|TRBD1
TGTGCCAGCAGCCATCAAAAGGGGACAGCCCTTTACGAGCAGTACTTC
CASSHQKGTALYEQYF
>TRBJ2-7|NA|TRBV25-1|NA
TGTGCCACAAGAGGGGGGAACTACGAGCAGTACTTC
CATRGGNYEQYF
>TRBJ2-4|few|TRBV6-5|NA
TGTGCCAGCAGTGGAGAAGCCAAAAACATTCAGTACTTC
CASSGEAKNIQYF
>TRBJ1-1|NA|TRBV27|NA
TGTGCCAGCAGTGTATCACGGAACACTGAAGCTTTCTTT
CASSVSRNTEAFF
>TRBJ2-3|few|TRBV29-1|TRBD2
TGCAGCGTTGCCTCGACTAGCGGGAGCGCAGATACGCAGTATTTT
CSVASTSGSADTQYF
>TRBJ1-1|NA|TRBV12-3/TRBV12-4|NA
TGTGCCAGCAGCAAGGCCCTTATAAGGGGCTATAACACTGAAGCTTTCTTT
CASSKALIRGYNTEAFF
>TRBJ2-7|NA|TRBV6-2/TRBV6-3|NA
TGTGCCAGCGGACCTACAGGGAGCCCCTACGAGCAGTACTTC
CASGPTGSPYEQYF
>TRBJ1-2|NA|TRBV7-2|TRBD1
TGTGCCAGCAGCCTGACAGGGCACGGCGGCTACACCTTC
CASSLTGHGGYTF
>TRBJ2-3|NA|TRBV7-6|NA
TGTGCCAGCAGCTTGACTAACCTAGCAGATACGCAGTATTTT
CASSLTNLADTQYF
>TRBJ1-2|NA|TRBV28|NA
TGTGCCAGCAGGCGACCAGCTACAGGGCCTAACTATGGCTACACCTTC
CASRRPATGPNYGYTF
>TRBJ1-5|NA|TRBV3-1|NA
TGTGCCAGCAGCCAAGGGATTAGGGGCGGAGTGGGGCCCCAGCATTTT
CASSQGIRGGVGPQHF
>TRBJ2-2|NA|TRBV2|TRBD1
TGTGCCAGCAGTCCACGACAGGGGTCGTACACCGGGAAGCTGTTTTTT
CASSPRQGSYTGKLFF
>TRBJ1-2|NA|TRBV25-1|TRBD1
TGTGCCAGCAGGGAGACAGGGATAAAGGATGGCTACACCTTC
CASRETGIKDGYTF
>TRBJ1-4|NA|TRBV3-1|NA
TGTGCCAGCAGCCAAGACGCAGCCGGGAGGGGAAAACTGTTTTTT
CASSQDAAGRGKLFF